Listed below are T cell receptor beta chains from one sample, sequenced in a study of graft-versus-host responses after intestinal transplantation. These TCRs' antigens remain unknown. Clones were read by immunoSEQ multiplex PCR, and TCRdb kept only the in-frame ones, dropping some. Of about 130,000 clones detected, 80% to 95% appear once; the ten largest clones hold 0.15% to 0.2%. This specimen consisted of unstimulated CD4+ T cells sorted from spleen or lymph node cells, obtained before intestinal transplant. The source is a human donor who received an intestinal transplant. Each CDR3 is given with its conserved first and last residue. Fields, in order: J gene, clone size, D gene, V gene, CDR3 DNA, CDR3 protein. D genes are given only for firm matches. For some rows the clone size is stated as once, few or many, or as a class when expanded; others skip it.

TRBJ2-7 once NA TRBV21-1 TGTGCCAGCAGTAAGGAGGAGTGCTCCTACGAGCAGTACTTC CASSKEECSYEQYF
TRBJ2-7 NA NA TRBV20-1 TGCAGTGCTAGACTGTACGAGCAGTACTTC CSARLYEQYF
TRBJ1-5 NA NA TRBV5-1 TGCGCCAGCAGCTCGGAGGGGGGCAATCAGCCCCAGCATTTT CASSSEGGNQPQHF
TRBJ1-2 NA NA TRBV27 TGTGCCAGCAGGGCGGGACCAAAAAACTATGGCTACACCTTC CASRAGPKNYGYTF
TRBJ2-5 NA NA TRBV9 TGTGCCAGCAGCGTAGCAGTCCAAGAGACCCAGTACTTC CASSVAVQETQYF
TRBJ1-5 once NA TRBV7-9 TGTGCCAGCAGCTTAGGACAGTCCAATCAGCCCCAGCATTTT CASSLGQSNQPQHF
TRBJ2-5 once TRBD2 TRBV10-1 TGCGCCAGCAGCCGCCGGACTAGCGGGATACAAGAGACCCAGTACTTC CASSRRTSGIQETQYF
TRBJ1-5 NA NA TRBV10-1 TGCGCCAGCAGTGACAAGCCGAATCAGCCCCAGCATTTT CASSDKPNQPQHF
TRBJ2-7 NA NA TRBV5-1 TGCGCCAGCAGCTTGGGATTAGGCGGGAACTCCTACGAGCAGTACTTC CASSLGLGGNSYEQYF
TRBJ2-3 NA NA TRBV27 TGTGCCAGCAGCCTGACTCGTTCTAGCACAGATACGCAGTATTTT CASSLTRSSTDTQYF
TRBJ2-1 once NA TRBV5-4 TGTGCCAGCAGCTTTCCGGGGGTAGTTCCCTCCTACAATGAGCAGTTCTTC CASSFPGVVPSYNEQFF
TRBJ1-1 NA NA TRBV4-1 TGCGCCAGCAGCCGAACAGGGATAAACACTGAAGCTTTCTTT CASSRTGINTEAFF
TRBJ2-3 NA TRBD2 TRBV18 TGTGCCAGCTCTCCGAGCGGGAGAGCAGATACGCAGTATTTT CASSPSGRADTQYF
TRBJ2-7 NA NA TRBV18 TGTGCCAGCTCACCGGGCTCGGGGGCCTACGAGCAGTACTTC CASSPGSGAYEQYF